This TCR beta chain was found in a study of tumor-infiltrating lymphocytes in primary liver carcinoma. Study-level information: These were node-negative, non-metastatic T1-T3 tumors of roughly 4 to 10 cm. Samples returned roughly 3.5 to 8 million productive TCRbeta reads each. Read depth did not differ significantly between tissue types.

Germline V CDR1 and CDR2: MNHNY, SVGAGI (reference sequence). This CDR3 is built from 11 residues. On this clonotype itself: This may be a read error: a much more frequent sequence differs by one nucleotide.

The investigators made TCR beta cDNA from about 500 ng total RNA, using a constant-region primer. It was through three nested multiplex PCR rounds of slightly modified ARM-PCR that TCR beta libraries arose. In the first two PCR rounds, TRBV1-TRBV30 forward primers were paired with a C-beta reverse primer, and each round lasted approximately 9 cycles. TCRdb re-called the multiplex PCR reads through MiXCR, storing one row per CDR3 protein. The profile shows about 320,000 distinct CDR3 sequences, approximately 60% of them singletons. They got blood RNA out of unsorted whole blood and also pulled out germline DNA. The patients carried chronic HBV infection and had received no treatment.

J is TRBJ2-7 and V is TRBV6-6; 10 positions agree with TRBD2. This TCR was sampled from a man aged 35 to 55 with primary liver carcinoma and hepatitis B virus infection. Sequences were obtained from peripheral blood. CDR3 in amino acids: CATGTSDEQCF. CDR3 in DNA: TGTGCCACGGGGACTAGCGACGAGCAGTGCTTC.